This TCR beta chain comes out of a study of tumor-infiltrating lymphocytes in primary liver carcinoma. Across the study: The patients, men and women alike, were aged 30 to 69 years. Overall study results and limits: Reduced overlap was seen in tumor-adjacent and tumor-blood pairs versus tumor region pairs.

Unsorted whole blood supplied the RNA, and germline DNA was extracted too. The patients, who had chronic HBV infection, were treatment-naive (untreated). Researchers reported drawing around 4.4 milliliters of peripheral blood before surgery. Reverse transcription of around 500 ng total RNA with a constant-region primer produced TCR beta cDNA. Three rounds of nested multiplex PCR with slightly modified ARM-PCR produced TCR beta libraries. A C-beta reverse primer and TRBV1-TRBV30 forward primers served in each of the first two PCR rounds, at approximately 10 cycles apiece. TCRdb re-analysed the multiplex PCR reads in MiXCR, keeping a single row per CDR3 protein. The repertoire holds 300,000 to 400,000 distinct CDR3 sequences, with less than 65% as singletons. This CDR3 has 15 residues. Germline CDR1 MNHNY, CDR2 SVGAGI (reference sequence). J was trimmed by 4 bases and V by 4 bases; bases with no gene match: 6.

This clonotype was found a few times. Its antigen is not known. The chain joins TRBV6-6 to TRBJ1-3, with 8 bases lining up with TRBD1. Material for sequencing was peripheral blood. The receptor's source is a man aged 40-50 years with primary liver carcinoma and hepatitis B virus infection. This CDR3 reads CASSWTGSRGNTIYF. CDR3 sequence (DNA): TGTGCCAGCAGTTGGACAGGGTCTCGAGGAAACACCATATATTTT.